The 32 T cell receptor beta chains presented below share a single source sample, sequenced in a study of CD8+ T cells in alopecia areata. Extracted RNA was reverse transcribed, and the resulting cDNA served as sequencing template. The table came from immunoSEQ multiplex PCR; TCRdb's copy has only in-frame clones and leaves some out. The sample has 90,000 to 130,000 clones; 58% are singletons. Sequencing was carried out using NKG2D-low CD8+ T cells sorted from blood. The receptors originated from a human donor with alopecia areata.

The chain combines TRBV30 with TRBJ2-1; no firm D call. The ends were cut back, 0 bases at V and 0 bases at J, with 12 bases in the middle. The germline V gene has CDR1 GTSNPN and CDR2 SVGIG (reference sequence). The CDR3 sequence is 16 residues long. The CDR3 DNA sequence: TGTGCCTGGAGTGTGGGTATAAGGAGCTCCTACAATGAGCAGTTCTTC. Encoded protein: CAWSVGIRSSYNEQFF. Drawing the rest from reference TRBV30 and TRBJ2-1, the complete variable domain is SQTIHQWPATLVQPVGSPLSLECTVEGTSNPNLYWYRQAAGRGLQLLFYSVGIGQISSEVPQNLSASRPQDRQFILSSKKLLLSDSGFYLCAWSVGIRSSYNEQFFGPGTRLTVL.

This chain connects TRBV14 to TRBJ2-7; 10 bases map to TRBD2. Trimming removed 1 base from V and 3 bases from J; junction bases left unmatched: 9. Germline-derived CDR1 and CDR2 are SGHDN and FVKESK. The CDR3 spans 17 residues. CDR3 nucleotides: TGTGCCAGCAGCCAAGTTACTAGCGGGAAATCAAGCTACGAGCAGTACTTC. It codes for CASSQVTSGKSSYEQYF.

In this sample, this clone turned up once. Other DNA sequences from this sample encode an identical CDR3 as well. V is TRBV4-1 and J is TRBJ2-1; D is ambiguous. V was cut by 0 bases and J by 4 bases, with 4 bases left in between. Germline CDR1 is MGHRA and CDR2 is YSYEKL. The CDR3 is made up of 13 amino acids. The CDR3 sequence is CASSQEYYNEQFF. The DNA for the CDR3 is TGCGCCAGCAGCCAAGAATATTACAATGAGCAGTTCTTC.

This clone turned up a few times. The chain joins TRBV9 to TRBJ2-6; D call uncertain. The V end was cut by 4 bases, the J end by 0 bases, with 8 bases between. Germline V gene sequence: CDR1 SGDLS, CDR2 YYNGEE. The length of the CDR3 is 15 residues. As DNA, the CDR3 is TGTGCCAGCAGCCGTCGTGGCTCTGGGGCCAACGTCCTGACTTTC. It encodes CASSRRGSGANVLTF. Full variable domain (rest looked up from reference TRBV9 and TRBJ2-6): DSGVTQTPKHLITATGQRVTLRCSPRSGDLSVYWYQQSLDQGLQFLIQYYNGEERAKGNILERFSAQQFPDLHSELNLSSLELGDSALYFCASSRRGSGANVLTFGAGSRLTVL.

The chain is built from TRBV5-6 and TRBJ2-7, with D perhaps TRBD1 (5 bases). Germline V lookup: CDR1 SGHDT, CDR2 YYEEEE. V dropped 5 bases and J dropped 2 bases, with 8 bases sitting between them. The CDR3 is 12 residues long. The CDR3 region has the DNA TGTGCCAGCAGTACAGGAGCCTACGAGCAGTACTTC. Translating it yields CASSTGAYEQYF.

The V gene is TRBV6-5, the J gene TRBJ2-5, with a possible D match to TRBD2 (5 bases). The ends were cut back, 0 bases at V and 4 bases at J, with 15 bases in the middle. Germline CDR1 reads MNHEY; CDR2 reads SVGAGI. This CDR3 is built from 16 residues. This CDR3 is CASSYSTWTGGETQYF. For the CDR3, the DNA is TGTGCCAGCAGTTACTCGACCTGGACCGGAGGAGAGACCCAGTACTTC.

The chain has TRBV27 and TRBJ1-5, with D possibly being TRBD1 (6 bases). This CDR3 has 15 amino acids. Trimming stripped 5 bases from V and 2 bases from J, with 13 bases between. The germline V gene encodes CDR1 MNHEY and CDR2 SMNVEV (reference sequence). The CDR3 region is CASSLTGYGNQPQHF. The CDR3 DNA reads TGTGCCAGCAGTCTAACAGGGTACGGCAATCAGCCCCAGCATTTT.

This clone was detected a few times. This chain uses TRBV28 with TRBJ2-1, with unresolved D. Trimming took off 8 bases at V and 0 bases at J, with 11 bases between the two ends. Germline V gives CDR1 MDHEN, CDR2 SYDVKM. CDR3 length: 14 residues. The CDR3 DNA reads TGTGCCAGCCGTCCTGTTAGCTCCTACAATGAGCAGTTCTTC. As protein: CASRPVSSYNEQFF.

J is TRBJ1-1 and V is TRBV27; D is uncertain. CDR1 is MNHEY and CDR2 is SMNVEV in the germline V gene (reference sequence). The CDR3 is 12 amino acids. V lost 11 bases, J lost 1 base, and 11 bases lay in between. The CDR3 loop reads CASRAGNTEAFF. CDR3 DNA: TGTGCCTCAAGAGCAGGGAACACTGAAGCTTTCTTT.

This sequence joins TRBV20-1 and TRBJ2-7, with D unresolved. The germline CDR1 and CDR2 sequences are DFQATT and SNEGSKA (reference sequence). With 4 bases removed from V and 6 bases from J, the gap between germline ends came to 7 bases. The CDR3 length is 10 residues. The CDR3 here is CSAKGSEQYF. DNA for the CDR3: TGCAGTGCTAAAGGGTCCGAGCAGTACTTC.

This clone appeared once. The chain joins TRBV5-6 to TRBJ2-1; TRBD2 matches at 11 bases. Germline-derived CDR1 and CDR2 are SGHDT and YYEEEE. The CDR3 consists of 15 residues. V was clipped by 4 bases and J by 3 bases; unmatched bases: 3. The CDR3, as DNA: TGTGCCAGCAGCCTCGGGACTAGCGGCTACAATGAGCAGTTCTTC. Its protein product is CASSLGTSGYNEQFF.

This sequence joins TRBV28 and TRBJ2-7; D perhaps matches TRBD1 (6 bases). This CDR3 is 13 amino acids long. The germline CDR1 and CDR2 sequences are MDHEN and SYDVKM. The ends were cut back, 3 bases at V and 6 bases at J, with 12 bases in the middle. The chain's CDR3 is CASSFAGVGEQYF. Here the CDR3 DNA reads TGTGCCAGCAGTTTCGCAGGGGTCGGCGAGCAGTACTTC. Full variable domain (rest looked up from reference TRBV28 and TRBJ2-7): DVKVTQSSRYLVKRTGEKVFLECVQDMDHENMFWYRQDPGLGLRLIYFSYDVKMKEKGDIPEGYSVSREKKERFSLILESASTNQTSMYLCASSFAGVGEQYFGPGTRLTVT.

This clone has a handful of counts. Other DNA sequences in the sample encode the same CDR3. CDR3 amino acids: CASSLDPGFEQYF. DNA of the CDR3: TGTGCCAGCAGTTTAGACCCGGGTTTCGAGCAGTACTTC. The chain combines TRBV27 with TRBJ2-7, with D uncertain. In germline, CDR1 is MNHEY, CDR2 SMNVEV (reference sequence). Trimming stripped 2 bases from V and 6 bases from J, with 11 bases between. There are 13 residues in the CDR3.

A few counts support this clone. This sequence joins TRBV27 and TRBJ1-5; tentatively, D is TRBD1 (6 bases). There are 15 residues in the CDR3. The germline V and J ends were trimmed by 2 bases and 7 bases, with 15 bases remaining between them. Per the germline V gene, CDR1 is MNHEY and CDR2 is SMNVEV (reference sequence). The CDR3 here is CASSLRGAREQPQHF. In DNA form, the CDR3 reads TGTGCCAGCAGTTTAAGGGGGGCCAGGGAGCAGCCCCAGCATTTT.

The chain uses TRBV2 and TRBJ2-7; maybe TRBD2 (5 bases). Germline-derived CDR1 and CDR2 are SNHLY and FYNNEI. V lost 7 bases, J lost 4 bases, and 11 bases lay in between. The CDR3 length is 12 residues. In nucleotides, the CDR3 is TGTGCCAGCACCTTGTCGGGGTACGAGCAGTACTTC. Translation: CASTLSGYEQYF.

This chain links TRBV7-6 with TRBJ2-1; D might be TRBD2 (5 bases). The V and J ends lost 8 bases and 6 bases respectively, with 11 bases between them. The length of the CDR3 is 12 residues. Per the germline V gene, CDR1 is SGHVS and CDR2 is FNYEAQ. The CDR3 protein is CASVGSLNEQFF. For the CDR3, the DNA is TGTGCCAGCGTAGGGAGCCTCAATGAGCAGTTCTTC.

J is TRBJ2-1 and V is TRBV4-2, with 8 bases that match TRBD1. Germline CDR1 reads LGHNA; CDR2 reads YNFKEQ. The CDR3 has 14 residues. V shed 4 bases and J 7 bases; nucleotides not matched to a gene: 6. This CDR3 is CASSPATGGNEQFF. CDR3 DNA: TGTGCCAGCAGCCCGGCCACAGGGGGTAATGAGCAGTTCTTC.

The chain couples TRBV19 to TRBJ1-1, with D perhaps TRBD1 (5 bases). From germline, CDR1 is LNHDA and CDR2 SQIVND (reference sequence). The V and J ends lost 6 bases and 2 bases respectively, with 10 bases between them. This CDR3 has 13 residues. CDR3 sequence: CASRSGENTEAFF. The CDR3 coding sequence is TGTGCCAGTAGGTCGGGGGAAAACACTGAAGCTTTCTTT. The full variable domain, completed using reference TRBV19 and TRBJ1-1, is DGGITQSPKYLFRKEGQNVTLSCEQNLNHDAMYWYRQDPGQGLRLIYYSQIVNDFQKGDIAEGYSVSREKKESFPLTVTSAQKNPTAFYLCASRSGENTEAFFGQGTRLTVV.

This clone turned up a few times. The V call is TRBV28, the J call TRBJ2-3; TRBD2 agrees at 7 bases. The germline V gene encodes CDR1 MDHEN and CDR2 SYDVKM. This CDR3 contains 15 residues. J gave up 4 bases and V 6 bases, and 10 bases lay outside the gene matches. CDR3 coding DNA: TGTGCCAGCAGCTACGGGGGGTCGGGGCCAGATACGCAGTATTTT. Translation: CASSYGGSGPDTQYF.

This clone was counted between two and nine times. The junction and the germline gene differ at one end; a read error may be behind it. The chain uses TRBV5-8 and TRBJ1-5; 9 nucleotides align to TRBD1. The germline V gene has CDR1 SGHTS and CDR2 YDEGEE. The CDR3 loop spans 15 amino acids. The CDR3 nucleotides read TGTGCCAGCAGTTTGGACAGGGGTGTGAATCAGCCCCAGCATTTT. It yields the protein CASSLDRGVNQPQHF.

The chain combines TRBV9 with TRBJ2-7; tentatively, D is TRBD2 (5 bases). Germline-derived CDR1 and CDR2 are SGDLS and YYNGEE. The CDR3 contains 15 residues. Between the trimmed V and J ends, which lost 0 bases and 3 bases, there was a span of 13 bases. CDR3 nucleotide sequence: TGTGCCAGCAGCGTAGGAGGGAATCGCGACTACGAGCAGTACTTC. Protein sequence: CASSVGGNRDYEQYF.

The chain uses TRBV6-5 and TRBJ1-1, with unresolved D. V was cut by 8 bases and J by 3 bases, with 19 bases left in between. CDR1 is MNHEY and CDR2 is SVGAGI in the germline V gene. CDR3 length: 15 residues. DNA of the CDR3: TGTGCCAGCCATGCCCTACCGTGGGGAGACACTGAAGCTTTCTTT. Protein sequence: CASHALPWGDTEAFF.

This clone has a handful of counts. V usage is TRBV4-1 and J usage is TRBJ2-3; 11 bases are shared with TRBD1. The CDR3 runs 17 residues. Trimming took 0 bases from V and 5 from J; bases not matched to a gene: 7. CDR1 is MGHRA, CDR2 YSYEKL, per germline. CDR3 loop: CASSQDPGQGVEDTQYF. The CDR3 DNA reads TGCGCCAGCAGCCAAGATCCGGGACAGGGGGTTGAAGATACGCAGTATTTT.

This chain uses TRBV7-9 with TRBJ2-3; no firm D call. Per germline, CDR1 SEHNR and CDR2 FQNEAQ (reference sequence). The length of the CDR3 is 14 residues. Trimming stripped 3 bases from V and 2 bases from J, with 9 bases between. This CDR3 reads CASSFEGLTDTQYF. The CDR3, as DNA: TGTGCCAGCAGCTTCGAAGGGCTCACAGATACGCAGTATTTT.

V is TRBV2 and J is TRBJ2-5; possibly TRBD2 for D (5 bases). Germline values: CDR1 SNHLY, CDR2 FYNNEI. The CDR3 contains 14 residues. Trimming took 8 bases from V and 4 from J, leaving 17 bases between them. The CDR3: CASFGNGVIETQYF. In nucleotides, the CDR3 is TGTGCCAGCTTCGGGAACGGCGTCATAGAGACCCAGTACTTC.

The V gene is TRBV5-6, the J gene TRBJ1-1, with a possible D match to TRBD1 (6 bases). This CDR3 contains 14 residues. Per the germline V gene, CDR1 is SGHDT and CDR2 is YYEEEE. The germline V and J ends were trimmed by 2 bases and 1 base, with 9 bases remaining between them. The CDR3 loop reads CASSFGTPNTEAFF. CDR3 nucleotide sequence: TGTGCCAGCAGCTTTGGGACACCGAACACTGAAGCTTTCTTT.

The V call is TRBV4-1, the J call TRBJ2-1, with D perhaps matching TRBD1 or TRBD2 (6 bases each). CDR1 and CDR2 (germline): MGHRA, YSYEKL. The CDR3 covers 15 residues. Trimming took 0 bases from V and 13 from J, leaving 19 bases between them. CDR3 residues: CASSQEGGLVEIQFF. CDR3 in DNA: TGCGCCAGCAGCCAAGAAGGGGGACTGGTTGAGATTCAGTTCTTC.

The table lists this clone with a few counts. The chain employs TRBV19 and TRBJ2-1; TRBD2 matches at 11 bases. Germline-derived CDR1 and CDR2 are LNHDA and SQIVND (reference sequence). This CDR3 has 13 residues. V was pared by 9 bases and J by 4 bases, with 2 bases of the junction left unmatched. DNA for the CDR3: TGTGCCAGCGGGACTAGCGGATACAATGAGCAGTTCTTC. It translates to CASGTSGYNEQFF.

The J gene is TRBJ2-2, the V gene TRBV27; D is unclear. The V end was cut by 0 bases, the J end by 3 bases, with 8 bases between. In germline, CDR1 is MNHEY, CDR2 SMNVEV (reference sequence). CDR3 length: 15 residues. The CDR3: CASSLSWGYTGELFF. The CDR3 coding sequence is TGTGCCAGCAGTTTATCTTGGGGATACACCGGGGAGCTGTTTTTT.

This clone turned up a few times. V usage is TRBV13 and J usage is TRBJ2-5; 11 positions match TRBD2. V was clipped by 5 bases and J by 5 bases; unmatched bases: 10. CDR1 PRHDT and CDR2 FYEKMQ come from the germline V gene (reference sequence). This CDR3 has 16 residues. The CDR3 sequence: CASSLRLAGKYETQYF. The CDR3 region has the DNA TGTGCCAGCAGCCTGAGACTAGCGGGAAAGTATGAGACCCAGTACTTC. Supplemented by reference TRBV13 and TRBJ2-5, the full variable domain reads AAGVIQSPRHLIKEKRETATLKCYPIPRHDTVYWYQQGPGQDPQFLISFYEKMQSDKGSIPDRFSAQQFSDYHSELNMSSLELGDSALYFCASSLRLAGKYETQYFGPGTRLLVL.

The gene calls are TRBV15 and TRBJ2-1; 7 bases are a match to TRBD2. Trimming took 7 bases from V and 0 from J; bases not matched to a gene: 3. Per the germline V gene, CDR1 is LNHNV and CDR2 is YYDKDF (reference sequence). CDR3 length equals 14 residues. DNA for the CDR3: TGTGCCACCACTAGCGGCTTCTCCTACAATGAGCAGTTCTTC. Its translation: CATTSGFSYNEQFF.

The chain recombines TRBV7-2 with TRBJ1-1; a possible D gene is TRBD1 (6 bases). The germline V gene has CDR1 SGHTA and CDR2 FQGNSA. Trimming pared 4 bases from V and 6 bases from J, leaving 18 bases between. The CDR3 has 15 amino acids. The CDR3 protein is CASSSHRVRSAEAFF. CDR3 sequence (DNA): TGTGCCAGCAGCTCCCACAGGGTACGGTCGGCTGAAGCTTTCTTT.